The 18 T cell receptor beta chains below all came from one sample that was sequenced in a study of blood T cell repertoires in COVID-19. Libraries were prepared by immunoSEQ multiplex PCR; TCRdb keeps only in-frame clonotypes and omits some of them. The sample contains around 43,000 clones, 60% to 80% of which appear only once. The sequenced sample consisted of peripheral blood. Receptors originate from a man between 65 and 85 years old with acute or convalescent COVID-19.

This clone was recorded once. V usage is TRBV6-5 and J usage is TRBJ2-2; unclear D gene. Germline V gives CDR1 MNHEY, CDR2 SVGAGI. The CDR3 contains 13 residues. The V end was cut by 6 bases, the J end by 4 bases, with 9 bases between. Written as DNA, the CDR3 is TGTGCCAGCAGCCTTTTATTCACCGGGGAGCTGTTTTTT. As protein: CASSLLFTGELFF.

The V call is TRBV4-1, the J call TRBJ1-1; a possible D gene is TRBD1 (6 bases). This CDR3 comprises 14 residues. The V and J ends lost 6 bases and 0 bases respectively, with 11 bases between them. The V gene's germline CDR1 is MGHRA and CDR2 YSYEKL. CDR3 coding DNA: TGCGCCAGCAGAGACAGGCAGTTGAACACTGAAGCTTTCTTT. Translated, it gives CASRDRQLNTEAFF.

The chain combines TRBV5-1 with TRBJ2-7; 7 bases align to TRBD2. This CDR3 has 15 residues. J lost 1 base, V lost 4 bases, and 8 bases had no gene match. Germline V gene sequence: CDR1 SGHRS, CDR2 YFSETQ. CDR3 nucleotide sequence: TGCGCCAGCAGCCTCATGCCTAGCGGTTCCTACGAGCAGTACTTC. It is translated as CASSLMPSGSYEQYF.

V usage is TRBV2 and J usage is TRBJ2-7, with a tentative D call TRBD1 (5 bases). The V end lost 1 base, the J end lost 0 bases, and 7 bases lay between the germline ends. Germline V CDR1 and CDR2: SNHLY, FYNNEI. The CDR3 is 14 amino acids. Here the CDR3 DNA reads TGTGCCAGCAGTGAAGACAGGAGCTCCTACGAGCAGTACTTC. This encodes CASSEDRSSYEQYF.

V gene TRBV7-8 combines with J gene TRBJ1-6; D unresolved. Germline V lookup: CDR1 SGHVS, CDR2 FQNEAQ. The CDR3 is 15 amino acids. Trimming cost V 2 bases and J 5 bases, with 10 bases left between them. This CDR3 is CASSLSTFHNSPLHF. CDR3 sequence (DNA): TGTGCCAGCAGCTTAAGTACATTTCATAATTCACCCCTCCACTTT.

The V and J genes are TRBV24-1 and TRBJ1-6; D is uncertain. The CDR3 spans 12 residues. V lost 4 bases, J lost 9 bases, and 6 bases lay in between. Looked up from germline, CDR1 is KGHDR and CDR2 is SFDVKD. In DNA form, the CDR3 reads TGTGCCACCAGTGAAGAGGGTTCACCCCTCCACTTT. It codes for CATSEEGSPLHF.

The chain is built from TRBV3-1 (or the pseudogene TRBV3-2) and TRBJ1-6; 8 bases fit TRBD1. Per germline, CDR1 LGHDT and CDR2 YNNKEL (reference sequence). The trim removed 4 bases at V and 7 bases at J, leaving 9 bases unmatched. CDR3 size: 16 residues. CDR3 sequence: CASSPLGQGGNSPLHF. CDR3 in DNA: TGTGCCAGCAGCCCTTTAGGACAGGGAGGGAATTCACCCCTCCACTTT.

The rearrangement links TRBV19 to TRBJ1-1; 7 nucleotides align to TRBD1. Germline V gene data show CDR1 as LNHDA and CDR2 as SQIVND (reference sequence). The CDR3 has 15 amino acids. V dropped 3 bases and J dropped 4; count of bases not matched to a gene: 8. CDR3 protein: CASSIAGTVSTEAFF. The CDR3 DNA reads as TGTGCCAGTAGTATTGCCGGGACAGTAAGCACTGAAGCTTTCTTT.

This sequence joins TRBV3-1 (or the pseudogene TRBV3-2) and TRBJ1-3; maybe TRBD1 (6 bases). The CDR3 spans 16 residues. CDR1 is LGHDT, CDR2 YNNKEL, per germline (reference sequence). Trimming took off 0 bases at V and 0 bases at J, with 9 bases between the two ends. CDR3 coding DNA: TGTGCCAGCAGCCAAGAAGCGGGACACTCTGGAAACACCATATATTTT. Its translation: CASSQEAGHSGNTIYF.

This chain links TRBV13 with TRBJ2-3; D perhaps matches TRBD2 (6 bases). V was clipped by 8 bases and J by 0 bases, with 9 bases between them. The CDR3 contains 13 residues. Germline lookup yields CDR1 PRHDT and CDR2 FYEKMQ (reference sequence). The CDR3 spells CASGGFSTDTQYF. In DNA form, the CDR3 reads TGTGCCAGCGGGGGGTTTAGCACAGATACGCAGTATTTT. Combining the CDR3 with reference TRBV13 and TRBJ2-3 gives the whole variable domain AAGVIQSPRHLIKEKRETATLKCYPIPRHDTVYWYQQGPGQDPQFLISFYEKMQSDKGSIPDRFSAQQFSDYHSELNMSSLELGDSALYFCASGGFSTDTQYFGPGTRLTVL.

The chain carries TRBV6-5 and TRBJ1-1; D unclear. CDR1 and CDR2 (germline): MNHEY, SVGAGI. The V gene lost 2 bases and the J gene lost 0 bases, with 7 bases spanning the gap. There are 14 residues in the CDR3. DNA for the CDR3: TGTGCCAGCAGTTACGGCAGGATGAACACTGAAGCTTTCTTT. Translating it yields CASSYGRMNTEAFF.

This chain links TRBV5-5 with TRBJ2-7; the D gene is possibly TRBD2 (5 bases). The V gene's germline CDR1 is SGHKS and CDR2 YYEKEE (reference sequence). Trimming left V 5 bases short and J 2 bases short, with 14 bases between. This CDR3 has 14 residues. CDR3 sequence (DNA): TGTGCCAGCAGGCCCGGACTCATTACCTACGAGCAGTACTTC. Its protein product is CASRPGLITYEQYF.

The chain is built from TRBV3-1 (or the pseudogene TRBV3-2) and TRBJ1-1, with D tentatively TRBD1 (5 bases). The germline V and J ends were trimmed by 0 bases and 5 bases, with 13 bases remaining between them. The CDR3 sequence is 15 residues long. The germline gives CDR1 LGHDT, CDR2 YNNKEL (reference sequence). The CDR3 DNA reads TGTGCCAGCAGCCAAGACAACAGGAGATGGACTGAAGCTTTCTTT. This sequence encodes CASSQDNRRWTEAFF.

Only one count was recorded for this clone. This chain links TRBV18 with TRBJ2-6; unclear D gene. CDR3 size: 15 residues. Per germline, CDR1 KGHSH and CDR2 LQKENI. V was cut by 3 bases and J by 0 bases, with 6 bases left in between. CDR3 sequence reads: CASSPGSSGANVLTF. The CDR3 DNA reads as TGTGCCAGCTCACCCGGGTCCTCTGGGGCCAACGTCCTGACTTTC.

This chain links TRBV6-5 with TRBJ1-5; D might be TRBD1 (6 bases). Germline-derived CDR1 and CDR2 are MNHEY and SVGAGI. Trimming cost V 6 bases and J 1 base, with 13 bases left between them. The CDR3 is 15 amino acids. Here the CDR3 DNA reads TGTGCCAGCAGCACTACAGGGTGGAGCAATCAGCCCCAGCATTTT. Its protein product is CASSTTGWSNQPQHF.

The chain recombines TRBV7-3 with TRBJ1-1; 7 bases fit TRBD1. The V segment lost 4 bases and the J segment 5 bases; nucleotides outside the gene matches: 4. CDR3 length equals 13 residues. Germline V gene data show CDR1 as SGHTA and CDR2 as FQGTGA. The CDR3 DNA follows: TGTGCCAGCAGCTCACAGGGGTGGACTGAAGCTTTCTTT. Translated: CASSSQGWTEAFF.

The chain links TRBV6-4 to TRBJ2-1, with TRBD2 matching over 12 bases. Losses at the gene ends were 3 bases for V and 2 bases for J; bases not matched to a gene: 2. This CDR3 contains 16 residues. The germline gives CDR1 MRHNA, CDR2 SNTAGT. DNA of the CDR3: TGTGCCAGCAGTGAGACTAGCGGGGGCCCCTACAATGAGCAGTTCTTC. It translates to CASSETSGGPYNEQFF.

The sample holds one count of this clone. This chain uses TRBV6-5 with TRBJ2-7; TRBD1 might be the D (6 bases). Trimming took 6 bases from V and 0 from J, leaving 15 bases between them. Germline assignment: CDR1 MNHEY and CDR2 SVGAGI. The CDR3 extends over 15 amino acids. The CDR3 DNA is TGTGCCAGCAGACCACAGGGTCTAAGCTCCTACGAGCAGTACTTC. It yields the protein CASRPQGLSSYEQYF.